This T cell receptor (beta chain) is from a study of blood T cell repertoires in COVID-19. Whole-study context: The study drew acute and convalescent COVID-19 samples from the United States, Italy and Spain.

In germline, CDR1 is LNHDA, CDR2 SQIVND (reference sequence). The CDR3 extends over 12 amino acids. V was shortened by 5 bases and J by 6 bases, with 11 bases between the two germline ends. Seattle-derived patients entered the study during active infection and were followed longitudinally. TCRdb keeps only in-frame clones here, not all; method: immunoSEQ multiplex PCR. This table holds about 160,000 clones, approximately 81% found once. The chain joins TRBV19 to TRBJ2-7; a possible D gene is TRBD2 (5 bases). Sequencing used peripheral blood. The sequence was obtained from a woman aged 55-69 years with COVID-19, enrolled during active disease. The CDR3 loop is CASSGLEGEQYF. The CDR3 nucleotides read TGTGCCAGTAGTGGACTGGAAGGCGAGCAGTACTTC. Complete variable domain (other parts from reference TRBV19 and TRBJ2-7): DGGITQSPKYLFRKEGQNVTLSCEQNLNHDAMYWYRQDPGQGLRLIYYSQIVNDFQKGDIAEGYSVSREKKESFPLTVTSAQKNPTAFYLCASSGLEGEQYFGPGTRLTVT.